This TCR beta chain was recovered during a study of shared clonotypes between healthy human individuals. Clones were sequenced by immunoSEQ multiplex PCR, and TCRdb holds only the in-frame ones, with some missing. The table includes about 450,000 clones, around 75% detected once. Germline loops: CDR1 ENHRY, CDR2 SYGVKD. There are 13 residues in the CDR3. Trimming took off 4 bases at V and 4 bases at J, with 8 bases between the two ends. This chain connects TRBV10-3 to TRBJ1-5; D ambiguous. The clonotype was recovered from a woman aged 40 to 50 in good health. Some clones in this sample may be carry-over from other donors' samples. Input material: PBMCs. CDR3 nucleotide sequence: TGTGCCATCAGTGTAGCTACTAATCAGCCCCAGCATTTT. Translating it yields CAISVATNQPQHF.